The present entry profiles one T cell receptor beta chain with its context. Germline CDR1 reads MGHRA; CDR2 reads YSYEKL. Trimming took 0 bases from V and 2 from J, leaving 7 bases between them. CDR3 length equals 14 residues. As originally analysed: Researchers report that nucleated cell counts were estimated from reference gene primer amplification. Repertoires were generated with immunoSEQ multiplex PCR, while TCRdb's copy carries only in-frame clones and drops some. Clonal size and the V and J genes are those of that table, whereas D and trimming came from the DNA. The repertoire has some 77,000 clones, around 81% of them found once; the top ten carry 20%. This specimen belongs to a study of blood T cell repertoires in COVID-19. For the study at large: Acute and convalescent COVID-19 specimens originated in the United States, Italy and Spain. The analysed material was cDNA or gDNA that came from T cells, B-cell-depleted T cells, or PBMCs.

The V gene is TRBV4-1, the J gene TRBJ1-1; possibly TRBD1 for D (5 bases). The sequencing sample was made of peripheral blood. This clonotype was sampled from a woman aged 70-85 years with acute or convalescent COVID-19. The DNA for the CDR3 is TGCGCCAGCAGCCAAGATCAGGGAAACACTGAAGCTTTCTTT. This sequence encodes CASSQDQGNTEAFF.